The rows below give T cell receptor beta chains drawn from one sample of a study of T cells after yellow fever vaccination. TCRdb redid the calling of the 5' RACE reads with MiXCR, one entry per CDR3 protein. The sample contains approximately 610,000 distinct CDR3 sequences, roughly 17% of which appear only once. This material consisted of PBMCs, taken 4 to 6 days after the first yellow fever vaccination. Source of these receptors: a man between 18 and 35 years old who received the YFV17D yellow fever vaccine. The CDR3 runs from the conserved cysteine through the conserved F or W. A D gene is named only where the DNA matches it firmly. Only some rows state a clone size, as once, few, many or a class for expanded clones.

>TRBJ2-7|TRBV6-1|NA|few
CASSGGNEQYF
TGTGCCAGCAGTGGGGGAAACGAGCAGTACTTC
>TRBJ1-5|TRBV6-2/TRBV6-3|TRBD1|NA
CASRLRTGAGRGNQPQHF
TGTGCCAGCAGACTACGTACAGGGGCCGGCCGGGGGAATCAGCCCCAGCATTTT
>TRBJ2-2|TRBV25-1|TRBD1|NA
CASSEDLGQTGELFF
TGTGCCAGCAGTGAGGACCTGGGACAGACCGGGGAGCTGTTTTTT
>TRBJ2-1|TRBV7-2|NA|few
CASSFAEGYNEQFF
TGTGCCAGCAGCTTTGCGGAGGGGTACAATGAGCAGTTCTTC
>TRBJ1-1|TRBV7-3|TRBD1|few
CASSTQGAGNTEAFF
TGTGCCAGCAGCACGCAGGGGGCAGGGAACACTGAAGCTTTCTTT
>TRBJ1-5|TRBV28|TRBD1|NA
CASSTQGGSQPQHF
TGTGCCAGCAGTACACAGGGGGGTAGTCAGCCCCAGCATTTT
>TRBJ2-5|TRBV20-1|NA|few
CSARVAGLKTQYF
TGCAGTGCTAGAGTCGCAGGATTGAAGACCCAGTACTTC
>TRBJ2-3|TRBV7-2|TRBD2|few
CASSLGVGTRIADTQYF
TGTGCCAGCAGCTTAGGCGTGGGGACTAGGATCGCAGATACGCAGTATTTT
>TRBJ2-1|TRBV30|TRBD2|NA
CAWTASGVINEQFF
TGTGCCTGGACGGCTAGCGGGGTAATCAATGAGCAGTTCTTC
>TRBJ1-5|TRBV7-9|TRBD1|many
CASSPGGSNQPQHF
TGTGCCAGCAGCCCAGGGGGTAGCAATCAGCCCCAGCATTTT
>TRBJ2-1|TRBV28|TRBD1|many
CASMRSGGHEQFF
TGTGCCAGCATGAGGTCAGGGGGCCATGAGCAGTTCTTC
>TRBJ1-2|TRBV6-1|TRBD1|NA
CASSKRGQGVSGDGYTF
TGTGCCAGCAGTAAAAGGGGACAGGGGGTTTCGGGCGATGGCTACACCTTC
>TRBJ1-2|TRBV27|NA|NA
CASSLGLRDGYTF
TGTGCCAGCAGCCTCGGCTTACGCGATGGCTACACCTTC
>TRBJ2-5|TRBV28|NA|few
CASIGQEETQYF
TGTGCCAGCATCGGCCAGGAAGAGACCCAGTACTTC
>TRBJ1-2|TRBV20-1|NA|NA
CSAGRGDRNGYTF
TGCAGTGCTGGGCGGGGCGACAGAAATGGCTACACCTTC
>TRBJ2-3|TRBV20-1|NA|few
CSARGSGTRHNSYSTDTQYF
TGCAGTGCTAGAGGATCCGGGACCCGTCATAACTCTTATAGCACAGATACGCAGTATTTT
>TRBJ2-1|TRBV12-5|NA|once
CASGPGSREQFF
TGTGCTAGTGGCCCTGGTTCTCGAGAGCAGTTCTTC
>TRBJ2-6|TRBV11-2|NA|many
CASSLELSGANVLTF
TGTGCCAGCAGCTTAGAGCTCTCTGGGGCCAACGTCCTGACTTTC
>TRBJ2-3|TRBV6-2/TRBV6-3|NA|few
CASSNSDTQYF
TGTGCCAGCAGTAATTCAGATACGCAGTATTTT
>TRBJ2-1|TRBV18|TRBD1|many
CASSPSRDSYNEQFF
TGTGCCAGCTCACCCTCCCGGGACAGCTACAATGAGCAGTTCTTC
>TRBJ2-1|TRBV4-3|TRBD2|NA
CASSRVAGGPANEQFF
TGCGCCAGCAGCCGAGTAGCGGGGGGGCCGGCCAATGAGCAGTTCTTC
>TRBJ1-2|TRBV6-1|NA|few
CASSEGLQDYGYTF
TGTGCCAGCAGTGAAGGCTTACAGGACTATGGCTACACCTTC
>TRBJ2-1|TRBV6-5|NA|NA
CASSYSRESILYNEQFF
TGTGCCAGCAGTTATAGTAGAGAGAGCATTTTATACAATGAGCAGTTCTTC
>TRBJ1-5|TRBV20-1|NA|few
CSAQFGGNQPQHF
TGCAGTGCCCAATTCGGGGGGAATCAGCCCCAGCATTTT
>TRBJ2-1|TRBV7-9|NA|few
CASSFYGGRQGNEQFF
TGTGCCAGCAGCTTCTATGGGGGGCGCCAGGGCAATGAGCAGTTCTTC
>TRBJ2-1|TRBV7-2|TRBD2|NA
CASTRGGGSYNEQFF
TGTGCCAGCACTCGAGGCGGGGGGAGTTACAATGAGCAGTTCTTC
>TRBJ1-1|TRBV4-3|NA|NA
CASSQEAWTEAFF
TGCGCCAGCAGCCAAGAAGCTTGGACTGAAGCTTTCTTT
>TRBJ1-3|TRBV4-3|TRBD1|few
CASSQGTGKMLSGNTIYF
TGCGCCAGCAGCCAGGGGACAGGAAAAATGCTCTCTGGAAACACCATATATTTT
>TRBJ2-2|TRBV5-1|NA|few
CASSSDGAPELFF
TGCGCCAGCAGCTCTGACGGGGCCCCCGAGCTGTTTTTT
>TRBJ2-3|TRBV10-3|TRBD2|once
CAASGGLFTDTQYF
TGTGCCGCCAGCGGGGGGCTTTTTACAGATACGCAGTATTTT
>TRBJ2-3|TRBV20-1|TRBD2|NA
CSAHGLAGKSTDTQYF
TGCAGTGCGCATGGACTAGCGGGGAAAAGCACAGATACGCAGTATTTT
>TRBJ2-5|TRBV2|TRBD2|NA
CASSGQRGAQETQYF
TGTGCCAGCAGTGGGCAGCGGGGGGCCCAAGAGACCCAGTACTTC
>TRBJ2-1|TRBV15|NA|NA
CATSRHSPRSSYNEQFF
TGTGCCACCAGCAGACATAGCCCACGTAGCTCCTACAATGAGCAGTTCTTC